Given below is one TCR beta chain in context. The target of this receptor is not known. The cohort comprised some 680 healthy bone marrow donors. At the time of sampling, all cohort members were nominally healthy, though unrecorded immune exposures were likely present. The donor tested CMV seronegative, placing the donor among the 350 to 400 seronegative members of the cohort. A peripheral blood sample was provided by each donor, and peripheral blood mononuclear cells were used for TCR beta sequencing. Genomic DNA extraction from the blood cell samples was performed with the Qiagen DNeasy Blood Extraction Kit. According to the germline V gene (reference sequence), CDR1 reads PRHDT and CDR2 reads FYEKMQ. The CDR3 goes from the cysteine to the phenylalanine over 14 residues. Of all the DNA, just the CDR3 is kept, 42 bases in frame from base 1. Trimming accounts for 5 bases at V and 7 bases at J, while the number of junction bases matched to no gene is 9.

This specimen belongs to a study of cytomegalovirus exposure and HLA in healthy donors (dated by TCRdb to 2017 to 2019). In terms of the full investigation: An earlier analysis of under 600 of the donors reported roughly 270 Gb of sequence data and 117 million unique TCR beta sequences from 190 million or so T cells. The study combined high-throughput TCR immunosequencing, statistical association of individual TCRs with disease status, and machine learning to predict cytomegalovirus infection status. Among under 450 genotyped donors of the cohort, an average of around 240,000 unique TCR beta nucleotide sequences were sequenced per donor, around 18% of them non-productive. Besides the first cohort of approximately 710 subjects, a separate validation cohort made up of roughly 120 different subjects was used. A later analysis re-analyzed previously published TCR beta repertoires from 600 to 850 donors and added high-resolution HLA genotyping to study TCR occurrence patterns. Approximately 310 gigabases of sequencing data and approximately 93 million unique TCR sequences were included in an early release covering about 600 HLA-typed donors. All discovery cohort repertoires had been generated using a single sequencing platform. Using immunosequencing, the study profiled T cell repertoires from 666 subjects and related those repertoires to cytomegalovirus serostatus. Roughly 5 DR-DQ haplotypes were handled as single units for association and clustering because linkage in the cohort was strong. A later genetic analysis took genome-wide SNP genotypes for about 55% of the 666 donors and used that subset as a discovery cohort. The genetic ancestry cluster associated with self-reported Caucasian donors included 81% of the 350 to 500 genotyped donors. An earlier analysis of approximately 630 of the donors applied high-throughput TCR beta sequencing to assess whether each TCR beta V gene segment acted as functional or pseudogenic. Donor age, sex, ethnicity and CMV serostatus were collected together with the repertoire data. Both class I and class II loci were covered by HLA typing, at four-digit resolution. Typing coverage varied by locus: roughly 629-630 donors for A, B, C, DRB1 and DQB1; approximately 520 for DQA1; around 610 for DPA1; some 470 for DPB1. The study aimed to test whether signatures of past pathogen exposure could be identified by cataloging public T cell receptors. In the later analysis, no new phenotypic data were used to find candidate immune exposures; instead, reliance was placed on TCR beta sequences and their occurrence across donors.

What the research found in general, with its limitations: A later analysis found that HLA-associated TCR beta chains were more clonally expanded and had lower generation probabilities than equally common non-associated chains. It was suggested by the authors that the approach could potentially be generalized to other disease states and immunological phenotypes. Most TCR sequences were observed very rarely across donors, whereas some public TCRs were present in many individuals. The only immune exposure information available for the cohort was CMV serostatus. The presence/absence analyses assumed that sequencing depth was roughly uniform across donors, and that assumption may not be true. The cohort was sequenced for TCR beta chains only, and without alpha or paired-chain data the features that could be detected were limited. In vitro tests confirmed that three of the cytomegalovirus-associated TCR beta chains recognize cytomegalovirus antigens. An association between a missense DCLRE1C variant and V-gene and J-gene trimming of TCR beta chains was found in a later genetic analysis and replicated in an independent cohort. A total of roughly 160 TCR beta chains were listed by the study as associated with cytomegalovirus. Correlated functional status among segregating V segments might reflect linkage disequilibrium, but an unknown experimental factor could not be ruled out. In a later analysis, the rate of TCR association differed among HLA loci, with DRB1 alleles having the most associated TCRs and HLA-C alleles having the fewest. A later genetic analysis reported fewer N-insertions in productive TCRs among donors in an Asian-associated ancestry cluster than the roughly 700-donor mean. In an earlier analysis of about 550 of the donors, most TCR beta V segments were observed in productive rearrangements about 87% or about 30% of the time, broadly matching IMGT annotations. A group of highly shared sequence variants was considered likely to be a technical artifact of the sequencing pipeline. A further reported finding was that TCR beta sequences accurately predicted the HLA-A and HLA-B alleles for most subjects in the first cohort. The classifier was reported to diagnose cytomegalovirus status with high specificity and sensitivity in both the original cohort and the validation cohort. The 87-base-pair reads could not distinguish some IMGT-functional V segments, including TRBV6-2 and TRBV6-3, so those segments were excluded. HLA typing was unavailable for some donors at each locus, so association tests used only the typed subset. In a later analysis, most CMV-associated TCR beta chains were found to appear HLA-restricted, with HLA associations seemingly driven largely by CMV exposure. In a later analysis, around 17,000 TCR beta sequences were associated with specific HLA alleles at a false discovery rate of 0.05. According to a later analysis, parvovirus B19, influenza, CMV and Epstein-Barr virus appeared linked to several top co-occurrence clusters. Because counts were too low, around 17 rarely observed V segments, including chromosome 9 orphons, were left out of the earlier analysis of several hundred of the donors. Strong co-occurrence of HLA alleles, especially DR and DQ, made assigning TCR associations to individual alleles difficult.

Library preparation was by the immunoSEQ multiplex PCR assay. For the multiplex PCR, a mixture combining 60 forward primers for TCR Vbeta segments and 13 reverse primers for TCR Jbeta segments was used. Amplification of the CDR3 region of rearranged TCR beta genes was performed with a multiplex PCR assay on genomic DNA. Amplified TCR beta libraries were sequenced as 87-base-pair reads on the Illumina HiSeq System. In the original analysis: In a later analysis, 80 million or so unique TCR beta chains were counted across the 500 to 850 repertoires, and approximately 11 million of these chains were shared by at least two donors. Raw reads were error-corrected and collapsed into unique sequences with a nearest-neighbor algorithm that merged closely related sequences to remove PCR and sequencing errors. Alignment of CDR3 sequences to IMGT reference sequences was used to assign V, D and J gene segments. For a sequence to be retained, at least a six-nucleotide match to both a V gene segment and a J gene segment was required. Rearrangements were classified as productive when the CDR3 lacked stop codons and remained in frame with V and J, and all other rearrangements were classified as non-productive. Following IMGT convention, CDR3 was defined as the stretch from the second conserved V-encoded cysteine to the conserved J-encoded phenylalanine. Sequences without an unambiguous match to a single V gene segment were excluded from the earlier analysis of over 500 of the donors. An earlier analysis of about 600 of the donors called V segments functional above 56.7% productive rearrangements and segregating when the between-donor standard deviation exceeded 5%. To diagnose cytomegalovirus status from the catalog of TCR beta chain sequences, a statistical classification framework was built. A later analysis assigned V and J genes by comparing TCR nucleotide sequences with IMGT/GENE-DB human TR gene sequences. The TCRdist pipeline was used in a later analysis to assign CDR3 sequences and most-parsimonious VDJ recombination scenarios. In a later analysis, every TCR beta chain was defined by the combination of its CDR3 amino acid sequence and its V-gene family, and reads without a unique V-gene family were dropped. In a later analysis, nearly 600 highly shared, low-generation-probability nucleotide sequences were removed to address suspected cross-contamination and a sequencing artifact. A later analysis calculated a clonal expansion index for each public chain from normalized within-repertoire ranks of inferred template counts. In a later analysis, generation probabilities were computed using a VDJ recombination model fitted to out-of-frame rearrangements, and the results were checked against IGoR. Hypergeometric tests were used in a later analysis to score TCR-TCR, TCR-HLA and TCR-CMV co-occurrence, with a repertoire-size bias correction applied to the TCR pairs. False discovery rates were estimated in a later analysis by permuting HLA or CMV assignments 20 times. In a later analysis, co-occurring TCRs were grouped with DBSCAN, and TCRdist sequence similarity was added when clustering was performed within HLA-allele-positive subsets. Repertoires with fewer than 30,000 or more than 120,000 public chains, plus five repertoires with anomalous nucleotide sharing, were excluded from co-occurrence clustering. This is the immuneACCESS table as TCRdb keeps it, with only in-frame sequences that have V and J called. A part of the clones is gone; compared with another copy, unresolved V genes explain less than half, and the rest is unexplained. The DNA was the basis for D and trimming; V, J and clone size are from that table. This sample's clone table shows around 31,000 clones. The top ten clonotypes cover 0.7% to 0.75% of the sample.

The specimen was PBMCs. The V and J segments used are TRBV13 and TRBJ2-3, and 7 bases in between align with TRBD2. This clonotype was sampled from a man aged 30 to 45 in good health and CMV-seronegative. The base sequence is TGTGCCAGCAGCCCAATCCGGGAGGAGAATACGCAGTATTTT. This codes for CASSPIREENTQYF.